This TCR beta chain was captured in a study of cytomegalovirus exposure and HLA in healthy donors. Donors consisted of healthy bone marrow donors. Study results and caveats: Segments of the TCR beta V type were, in most cases, productive about 87% or about 30% of the time in an earlier analysis. Some TCR beta chains (roughly 150 of them) were listed as cytomegalovirus-associated. Later analysis identified several of the most significant clusters that appeared linked to common viral pathogens.

Both 60 Vbeta primers and 13 Jbeta primers went into the PCR. This table comes from immunoSEQ multiplex PCR, and its TCRdb copy is limited to in-frame clones, with some not included. The repertoire includes around 140,000 clones, about 61% of them detected once, and roughly 1.9% sits in the top ten. About this clone itself: The antigen is not known.

The germline CDR1 and CDR2 sequences are SGDLS and YYNGEE. The CDR3 length is 16 residues. V lost 0 bases and J lost 2; bases outside the gene matches: 6. J is TRBJ2-5 and V is TRBV9, with 8 bases identical to TRBD1. The receptor was derived from a male donor in good health and CMV-seronegative. The sample was PBMCs. CDR3 protein: CASSVAVGQGQETQYF. The CDR3 nucleotides read TGTGCCAGCAGCGTAGCGGTAGGACAGGGTCAAGAGACCCAGTACTTC.